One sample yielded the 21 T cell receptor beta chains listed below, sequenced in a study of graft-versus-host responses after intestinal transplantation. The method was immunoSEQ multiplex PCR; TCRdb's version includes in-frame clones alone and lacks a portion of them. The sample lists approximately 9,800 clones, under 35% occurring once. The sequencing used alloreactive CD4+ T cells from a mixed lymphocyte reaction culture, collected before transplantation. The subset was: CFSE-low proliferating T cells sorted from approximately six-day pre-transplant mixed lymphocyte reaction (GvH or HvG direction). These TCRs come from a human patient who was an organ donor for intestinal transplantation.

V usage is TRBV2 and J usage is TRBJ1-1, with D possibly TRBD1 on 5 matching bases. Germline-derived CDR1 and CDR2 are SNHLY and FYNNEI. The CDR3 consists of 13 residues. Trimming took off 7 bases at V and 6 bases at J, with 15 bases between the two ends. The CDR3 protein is CASMSLEGAEAFF. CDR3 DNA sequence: TGTGCCAGCATGTCCTTGGAAGGGGCTGAAGCTTTCTTT.

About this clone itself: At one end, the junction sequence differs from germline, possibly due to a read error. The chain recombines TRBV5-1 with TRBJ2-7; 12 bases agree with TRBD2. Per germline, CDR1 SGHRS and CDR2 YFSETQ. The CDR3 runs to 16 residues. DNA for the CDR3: TGTGCCAGCAGCACGAGGACTAGCGGGGCCCACTACGAGCAGTACTTC. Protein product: CASSTRTSGAHYEQYF.

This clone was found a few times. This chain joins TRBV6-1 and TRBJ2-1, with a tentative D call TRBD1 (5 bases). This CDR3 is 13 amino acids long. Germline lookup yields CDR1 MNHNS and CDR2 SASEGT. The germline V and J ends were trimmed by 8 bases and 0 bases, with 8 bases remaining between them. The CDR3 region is CASRQSSYNEQFF. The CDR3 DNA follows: TGTGCCAGCCGACAGAGCTCCTACAATGAGCAGTTCTTC.

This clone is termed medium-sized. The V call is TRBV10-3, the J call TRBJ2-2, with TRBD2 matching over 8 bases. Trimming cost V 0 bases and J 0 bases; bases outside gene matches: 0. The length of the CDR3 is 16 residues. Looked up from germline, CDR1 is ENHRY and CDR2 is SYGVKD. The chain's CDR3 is CAISESRGANTGELFF. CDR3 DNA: TGTGCCATCAGTGAGTCGCGGGGGGCGAACACCGGGGAGCTGTTTTTT.

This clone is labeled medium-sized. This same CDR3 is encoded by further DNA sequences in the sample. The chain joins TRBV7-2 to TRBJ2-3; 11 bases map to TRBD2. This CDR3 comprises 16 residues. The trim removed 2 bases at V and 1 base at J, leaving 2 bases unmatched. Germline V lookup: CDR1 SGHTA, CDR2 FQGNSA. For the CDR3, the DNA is TGTGCCAGCAGCTTATTAGCGGGGGGGCGCACAGATACGCAGTATTTT. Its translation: CASSLLAGGRTDTQYF.

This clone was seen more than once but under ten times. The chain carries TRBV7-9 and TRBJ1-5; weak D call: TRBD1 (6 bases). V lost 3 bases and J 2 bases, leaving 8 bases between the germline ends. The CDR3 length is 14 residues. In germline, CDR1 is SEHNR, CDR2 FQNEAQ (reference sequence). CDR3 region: CASSFSGGNQPQHF. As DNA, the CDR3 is TGTGCCAGCAGCTTTTCAGGGGGCAATCAGCCCCAGCATTTT.

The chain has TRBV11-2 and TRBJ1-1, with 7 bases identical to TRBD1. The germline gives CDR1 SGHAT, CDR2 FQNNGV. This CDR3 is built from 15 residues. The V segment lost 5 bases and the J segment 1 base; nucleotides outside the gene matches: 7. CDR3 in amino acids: CASSLRTGPNTEAFF. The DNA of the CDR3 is TGTGCCAGCAGCCTAAGGACAGGTCCGAACACTGAAGCTTTCTTT.

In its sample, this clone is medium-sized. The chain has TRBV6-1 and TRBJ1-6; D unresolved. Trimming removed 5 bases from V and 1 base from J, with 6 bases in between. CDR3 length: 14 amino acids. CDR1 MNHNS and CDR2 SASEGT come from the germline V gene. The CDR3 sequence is CASSISSYNSPLHF. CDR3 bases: TGTGCCAGCAGTATCTCGTCCTATAATTCACCCCTCCACTTT.

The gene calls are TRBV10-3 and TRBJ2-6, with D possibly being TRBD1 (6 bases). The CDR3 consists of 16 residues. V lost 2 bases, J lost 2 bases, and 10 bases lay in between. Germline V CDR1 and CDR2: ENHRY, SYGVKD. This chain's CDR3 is CAISETGWTGANVLTF. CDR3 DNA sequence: TGTGCCATCAGTGAGACAGGGTGGACTGGGGCCAACGTCCTGACTTTC.

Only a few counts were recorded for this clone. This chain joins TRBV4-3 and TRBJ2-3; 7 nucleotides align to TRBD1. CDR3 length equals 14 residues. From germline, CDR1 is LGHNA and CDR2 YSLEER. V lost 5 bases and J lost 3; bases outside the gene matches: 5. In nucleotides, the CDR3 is TGCGCCAGCAGCAAGGGGGCCGGAACAGATACGCAGTATTTT. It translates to CASSKGAGTDTQYF.

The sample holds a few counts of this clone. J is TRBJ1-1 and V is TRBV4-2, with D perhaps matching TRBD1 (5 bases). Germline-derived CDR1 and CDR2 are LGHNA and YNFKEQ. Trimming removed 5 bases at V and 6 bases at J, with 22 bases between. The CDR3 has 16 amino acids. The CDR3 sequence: CASSLDRPGPSAEAFF. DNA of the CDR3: TGTGCCAGCAGCTTGGACCGCCCAGGGCCGTCGGCTGAAGCTTTCTTT.

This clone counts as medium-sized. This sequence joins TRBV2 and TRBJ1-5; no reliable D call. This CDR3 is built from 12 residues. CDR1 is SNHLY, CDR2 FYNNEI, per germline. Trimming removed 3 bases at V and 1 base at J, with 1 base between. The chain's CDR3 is CASSDSNQPQHF. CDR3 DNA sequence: TGTGCCAGCAGTGACAGCAATCAGCCCCAGCATTTT.

The DNA of the CDR3 is TGTGCCAGCAGTGATCCAGGGACAGATACGCAGTATTTT. As protein: CASSDPGTDTQYF. The genes are TRBV6-9 and TRBJ2-3; the D gene is possibly TRBD1 (5 bases). With 5 bases removed from V and 3 bases from J, the gap between germline ends came to 9 bases. The length of the CDR3 is 13 residues. CDR1 and CDR2 from the germline V gene are MNHGY and SVAAGI.

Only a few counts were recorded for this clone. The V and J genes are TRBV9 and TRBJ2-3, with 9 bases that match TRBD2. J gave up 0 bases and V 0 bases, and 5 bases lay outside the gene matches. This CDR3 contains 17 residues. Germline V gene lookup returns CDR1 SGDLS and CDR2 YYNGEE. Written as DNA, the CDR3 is TGTGCCAGCAGCGTAGCTACCACTAGCGGGAGCACAGATACGCAGTATTTT. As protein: CASSVATTSGSTDTQYF.

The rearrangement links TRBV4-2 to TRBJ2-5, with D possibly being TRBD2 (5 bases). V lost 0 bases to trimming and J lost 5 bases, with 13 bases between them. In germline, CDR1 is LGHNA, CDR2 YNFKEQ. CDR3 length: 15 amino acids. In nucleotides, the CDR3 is TGTGCCAGCAGCCAAGATTTTGCTAGCCGGGAGACCCAGTACTTC. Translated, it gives CASSQDFASRETQYF.

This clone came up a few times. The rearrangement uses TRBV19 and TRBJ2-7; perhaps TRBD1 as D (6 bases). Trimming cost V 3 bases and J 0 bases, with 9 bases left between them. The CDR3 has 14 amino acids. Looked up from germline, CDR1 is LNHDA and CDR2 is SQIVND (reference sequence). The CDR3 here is CASSIADSSYEQYF. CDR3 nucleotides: TGTGCCAGTAGTATCGCGGACAGCTCCTACGAGCAGTACTTC.

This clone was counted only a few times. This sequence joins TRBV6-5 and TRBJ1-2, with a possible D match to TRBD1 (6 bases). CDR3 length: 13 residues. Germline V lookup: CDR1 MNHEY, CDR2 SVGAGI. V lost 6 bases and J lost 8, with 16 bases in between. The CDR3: CASRRDTSGGYTF. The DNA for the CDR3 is TGTGCCAGCAGACGGGACACCTCAGGGGGCTACACCTTC.

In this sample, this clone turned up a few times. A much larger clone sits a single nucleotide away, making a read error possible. For the CDR3, the DNA is TGTGCCAGCAGCTTACAATATGGCTACACCTTC. Translation gives CASSLQYGYTF. V usage is TRBV7-8 and J usage is TRBJ1-2; D ambiguous. The length of the CDR3 is 11 residues. CDR1 is SGHVS and CDR2 is FQNEAQ in the germline V gene. V was cut by 2 bases and J by 5 bases, with 3 bases left in between.

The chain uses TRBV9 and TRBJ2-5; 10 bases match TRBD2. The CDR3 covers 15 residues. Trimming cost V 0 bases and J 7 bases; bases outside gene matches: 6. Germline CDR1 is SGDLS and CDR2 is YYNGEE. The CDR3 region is CASSVGPAGGPTQYF. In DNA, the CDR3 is TGTGCCAGCAGCGTAGGGCCAGCGGGGGGGCCGACCCAGTACTTC.

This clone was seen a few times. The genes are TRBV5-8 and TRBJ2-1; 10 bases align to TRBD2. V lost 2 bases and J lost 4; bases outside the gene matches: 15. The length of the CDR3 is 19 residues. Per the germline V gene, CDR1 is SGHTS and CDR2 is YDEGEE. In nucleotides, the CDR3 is TGTGCCAGCAGCTTACTTTGGTTTACCAGCGGGGGGGATTACAATGAGCAGTTCTTC. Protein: CASSLLWFTSGGDYNEQFF. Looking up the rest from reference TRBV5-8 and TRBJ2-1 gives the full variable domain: EAGVTQSPTHLIKTRGQQATLRCSPISGHTSVYWYQQALGLGLQFLLWYDEGEERNRGNFPPRFSGRQFPNYSSELNVNALELEDSALYLCASSLLWFTSGGDYNEQFFGPGTRLTVL.

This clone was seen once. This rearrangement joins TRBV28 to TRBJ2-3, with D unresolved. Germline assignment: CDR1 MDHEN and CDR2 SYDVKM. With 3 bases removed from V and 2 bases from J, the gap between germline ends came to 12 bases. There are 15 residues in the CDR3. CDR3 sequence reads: CASSFLRLNTDTQYF. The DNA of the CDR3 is TGTGCCAGCAGTTTTTTACGGCTAAACACAGATACGCAGTATTTT. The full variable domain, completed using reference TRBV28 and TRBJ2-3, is DVKVTQSSRYLVKRTGEKVFLECVQDMDHENMFWYRQDPGLGLRLIYFSYDVKMKEKGDIPEGYSVSREKKERFSLILESASTNQTSMYLCASSFLRLNTDTQYFGPGTRLTVL.